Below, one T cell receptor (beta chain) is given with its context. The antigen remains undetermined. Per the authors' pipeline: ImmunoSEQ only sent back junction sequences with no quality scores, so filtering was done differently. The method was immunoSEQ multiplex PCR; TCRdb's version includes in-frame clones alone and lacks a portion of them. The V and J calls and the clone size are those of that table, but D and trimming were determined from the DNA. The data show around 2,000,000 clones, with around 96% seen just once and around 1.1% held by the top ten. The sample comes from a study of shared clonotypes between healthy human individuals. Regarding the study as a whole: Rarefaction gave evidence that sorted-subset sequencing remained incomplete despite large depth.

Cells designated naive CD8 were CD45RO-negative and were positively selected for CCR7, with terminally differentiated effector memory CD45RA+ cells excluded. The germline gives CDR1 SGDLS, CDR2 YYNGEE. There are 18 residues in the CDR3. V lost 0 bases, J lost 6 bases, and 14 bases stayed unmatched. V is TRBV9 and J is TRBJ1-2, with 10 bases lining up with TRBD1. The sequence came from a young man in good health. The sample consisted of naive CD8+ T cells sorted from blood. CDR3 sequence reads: CASSVALGQGSPFDGYTF. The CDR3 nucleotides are TGTGCCAGCAGCGTAGCTTTGGGACAGGGGTCCCCTTTTGATGGCTACACCTTC.